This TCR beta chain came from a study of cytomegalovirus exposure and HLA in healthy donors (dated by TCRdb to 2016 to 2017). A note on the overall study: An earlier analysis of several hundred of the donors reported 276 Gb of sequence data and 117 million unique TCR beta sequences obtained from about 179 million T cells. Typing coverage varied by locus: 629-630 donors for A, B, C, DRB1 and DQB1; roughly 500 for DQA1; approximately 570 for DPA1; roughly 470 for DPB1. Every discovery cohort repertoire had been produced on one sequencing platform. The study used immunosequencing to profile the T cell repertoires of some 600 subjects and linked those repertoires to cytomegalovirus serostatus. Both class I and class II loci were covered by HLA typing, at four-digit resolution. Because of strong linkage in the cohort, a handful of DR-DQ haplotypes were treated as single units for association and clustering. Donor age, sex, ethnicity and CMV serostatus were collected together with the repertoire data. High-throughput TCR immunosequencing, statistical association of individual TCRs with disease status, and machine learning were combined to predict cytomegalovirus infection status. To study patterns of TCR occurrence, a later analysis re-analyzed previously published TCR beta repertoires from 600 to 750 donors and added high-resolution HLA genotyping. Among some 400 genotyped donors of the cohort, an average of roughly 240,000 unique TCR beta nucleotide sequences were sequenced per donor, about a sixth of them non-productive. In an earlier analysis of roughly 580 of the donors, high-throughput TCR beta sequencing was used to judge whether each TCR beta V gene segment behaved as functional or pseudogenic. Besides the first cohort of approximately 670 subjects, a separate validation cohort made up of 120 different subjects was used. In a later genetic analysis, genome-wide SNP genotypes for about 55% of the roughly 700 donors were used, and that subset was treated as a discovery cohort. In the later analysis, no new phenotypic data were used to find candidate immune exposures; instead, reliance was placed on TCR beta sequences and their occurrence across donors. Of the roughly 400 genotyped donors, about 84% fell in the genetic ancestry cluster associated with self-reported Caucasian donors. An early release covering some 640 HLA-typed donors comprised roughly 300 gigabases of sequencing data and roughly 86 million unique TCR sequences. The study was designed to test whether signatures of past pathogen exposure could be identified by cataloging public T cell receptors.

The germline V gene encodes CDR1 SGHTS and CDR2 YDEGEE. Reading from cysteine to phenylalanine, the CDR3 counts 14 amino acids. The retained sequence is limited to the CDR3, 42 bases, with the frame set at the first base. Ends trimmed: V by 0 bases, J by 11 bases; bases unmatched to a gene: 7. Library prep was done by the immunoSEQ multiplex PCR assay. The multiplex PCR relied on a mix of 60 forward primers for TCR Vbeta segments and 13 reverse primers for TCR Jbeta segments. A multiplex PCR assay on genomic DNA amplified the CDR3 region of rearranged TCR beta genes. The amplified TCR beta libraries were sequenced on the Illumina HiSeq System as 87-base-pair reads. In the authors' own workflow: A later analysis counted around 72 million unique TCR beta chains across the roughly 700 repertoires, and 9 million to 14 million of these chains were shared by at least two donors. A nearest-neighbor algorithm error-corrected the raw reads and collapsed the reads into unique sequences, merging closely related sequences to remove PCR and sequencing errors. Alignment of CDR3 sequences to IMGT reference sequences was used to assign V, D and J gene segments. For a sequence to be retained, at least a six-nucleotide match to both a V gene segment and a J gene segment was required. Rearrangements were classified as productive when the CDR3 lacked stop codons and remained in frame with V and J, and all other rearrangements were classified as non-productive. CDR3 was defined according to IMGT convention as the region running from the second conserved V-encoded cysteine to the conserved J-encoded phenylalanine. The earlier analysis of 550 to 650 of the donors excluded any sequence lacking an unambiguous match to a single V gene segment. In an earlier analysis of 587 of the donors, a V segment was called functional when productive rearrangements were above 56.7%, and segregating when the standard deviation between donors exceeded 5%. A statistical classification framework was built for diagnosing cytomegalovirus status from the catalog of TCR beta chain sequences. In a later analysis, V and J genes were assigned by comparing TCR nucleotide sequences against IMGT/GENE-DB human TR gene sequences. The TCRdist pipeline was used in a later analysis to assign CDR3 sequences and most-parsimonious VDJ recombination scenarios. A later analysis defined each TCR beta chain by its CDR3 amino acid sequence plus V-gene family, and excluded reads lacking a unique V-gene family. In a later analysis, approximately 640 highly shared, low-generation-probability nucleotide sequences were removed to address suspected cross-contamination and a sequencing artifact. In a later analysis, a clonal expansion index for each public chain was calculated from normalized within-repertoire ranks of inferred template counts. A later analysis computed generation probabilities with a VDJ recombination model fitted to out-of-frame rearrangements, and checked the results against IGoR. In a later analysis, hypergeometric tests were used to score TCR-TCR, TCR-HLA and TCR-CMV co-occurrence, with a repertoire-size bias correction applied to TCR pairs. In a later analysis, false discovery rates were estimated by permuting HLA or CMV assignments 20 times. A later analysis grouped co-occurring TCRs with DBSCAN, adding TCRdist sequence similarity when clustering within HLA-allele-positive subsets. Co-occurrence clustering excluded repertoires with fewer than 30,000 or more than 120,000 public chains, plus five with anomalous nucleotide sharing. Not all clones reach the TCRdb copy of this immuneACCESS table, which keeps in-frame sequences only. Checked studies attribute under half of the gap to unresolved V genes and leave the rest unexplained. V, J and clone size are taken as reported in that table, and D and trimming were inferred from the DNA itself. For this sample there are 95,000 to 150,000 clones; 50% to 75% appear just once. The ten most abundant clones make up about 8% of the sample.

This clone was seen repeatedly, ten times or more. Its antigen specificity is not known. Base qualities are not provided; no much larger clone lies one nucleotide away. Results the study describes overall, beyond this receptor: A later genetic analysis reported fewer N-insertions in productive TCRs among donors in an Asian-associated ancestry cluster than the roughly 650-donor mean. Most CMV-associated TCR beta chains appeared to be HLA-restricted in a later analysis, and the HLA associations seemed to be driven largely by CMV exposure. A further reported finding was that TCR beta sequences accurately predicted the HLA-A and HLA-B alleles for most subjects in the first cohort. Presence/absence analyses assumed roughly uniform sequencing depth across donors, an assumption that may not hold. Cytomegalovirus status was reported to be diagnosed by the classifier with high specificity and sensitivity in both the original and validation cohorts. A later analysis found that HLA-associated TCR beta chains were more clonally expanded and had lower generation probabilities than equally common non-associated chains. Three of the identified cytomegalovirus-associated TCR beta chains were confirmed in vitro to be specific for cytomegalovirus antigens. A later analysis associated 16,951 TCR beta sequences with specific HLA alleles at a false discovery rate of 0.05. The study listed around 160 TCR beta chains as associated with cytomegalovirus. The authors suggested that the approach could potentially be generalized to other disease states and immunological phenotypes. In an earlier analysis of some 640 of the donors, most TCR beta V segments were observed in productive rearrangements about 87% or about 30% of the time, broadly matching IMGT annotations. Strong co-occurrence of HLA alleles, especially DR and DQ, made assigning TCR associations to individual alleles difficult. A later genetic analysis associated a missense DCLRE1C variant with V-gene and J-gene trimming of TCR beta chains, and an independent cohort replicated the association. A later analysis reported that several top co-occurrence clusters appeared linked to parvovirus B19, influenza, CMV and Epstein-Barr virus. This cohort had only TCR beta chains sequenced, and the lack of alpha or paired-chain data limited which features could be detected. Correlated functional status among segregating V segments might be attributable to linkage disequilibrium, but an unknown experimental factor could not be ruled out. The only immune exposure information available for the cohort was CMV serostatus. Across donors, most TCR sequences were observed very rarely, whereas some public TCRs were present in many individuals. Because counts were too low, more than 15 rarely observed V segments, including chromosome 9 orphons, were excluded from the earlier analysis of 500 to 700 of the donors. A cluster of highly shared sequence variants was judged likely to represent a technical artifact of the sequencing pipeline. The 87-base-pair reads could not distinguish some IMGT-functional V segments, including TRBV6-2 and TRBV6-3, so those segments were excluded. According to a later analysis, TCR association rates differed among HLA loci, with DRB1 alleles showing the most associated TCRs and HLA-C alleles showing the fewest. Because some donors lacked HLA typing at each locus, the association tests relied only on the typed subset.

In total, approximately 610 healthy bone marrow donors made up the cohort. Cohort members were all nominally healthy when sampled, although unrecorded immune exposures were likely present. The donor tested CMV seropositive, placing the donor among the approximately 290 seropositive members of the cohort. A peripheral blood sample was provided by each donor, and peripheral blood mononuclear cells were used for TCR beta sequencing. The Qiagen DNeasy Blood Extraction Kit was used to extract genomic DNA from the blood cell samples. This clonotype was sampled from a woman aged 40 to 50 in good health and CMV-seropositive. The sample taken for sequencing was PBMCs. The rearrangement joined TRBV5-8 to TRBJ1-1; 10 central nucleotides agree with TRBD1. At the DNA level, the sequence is TGTGCCAGCAGCTTGGCGGCGGGACAGGGGTTGGCTTTCTTT. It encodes CASSLAAGQGLAFF.